This TCR beta chain appears in the sequencing data of a study of blood T cell repertoires in COVID-19. Study context: Acute and convalescent COVID-19 specimens originated in the United States, Italy and Spain. From T cells, B-cell-depleted T cells, or PBMCs came the material, which was cDNA or gDNA.

The germline gives CDR1 SGHDT, CDR2 YYEEEE. V lost 6 bases to trimming and J lost 0 bases, with 13 bases between them. The CDR3 length is 15 residues. As handled by the study authors: The authors estimated nucleated cell counts from reference gene primer amplification. The method was immunoSEQ multiplex PCR; TCRdb's version includes in-frame clones alone and lacks a portion of them. V and J calls and clone size are given by that table; D and trimming were obtained from the DNA. In the table there are over 70,000 clones, less than 85% of which are singletons. The sequence derives from a man between 65 and 85 years old with acute or convalescent COVID-19. The sequenced sample consisted of peripheral blood. This chain links TRBV5-6 with TRBJ2-1, with D hard to call. Here the CDR3 reads CASTLPLGSYNEQFF. CDR3 coding DNA: TGTGCCAGCACCCTCCCACTTGGCTCCTACAATGAGCAGTTCTTC.